The TCR beta chain described here comes from a study of shared clonotypes between healthy human individuals. V dropped 2 bases and J dropped 4; count of bases not matched to a gene: 8. Germline lookup yields CDR1 SGHTA and CDR2 FQGTGA. The CDR3 has 17 amino acids. The naive CD8 subset, CD45RO-negative cells positively selected for CCR7, excluded terminally differentiated effector memory CD45RA+ cells. Authors' data handling: ImmunoSEQ output lacked quality scores and full-length reads, limiting matched filtering. TCRdb keeps only in-frame clones here, not all; method: immunoSEQ multiplex PCR. V and J calls and clone size are those listed in that table; D and trimming were worked out from the DNA. Of about 2.2 million clones listed, roughly 91% are singletons.

The chain uses TRBV7-3 and TRBJ2-1; TRBD2 matches at 10 bases. The material sequenced was naive CD8+ T cells from PBMCs. The clonotype was recovered from a man younger than 30 in good health. Some clones in this sample may be carry-over from other donors' samples. The CDR3 here is CASSLGTSDTRYNEQFF. As DNA, the CDR3 is TGTGCCAGCAGCTTAGGGACTAGCGACACTCGGTACAATGAGCAGTTCTTC.